This entry describes one T cell receptor beta chain. Between the trimmed V and J ends, which lost 3 bases and 10 bases, there was a span of 11 bases. From germline, CDR1 is SQVTM and CDR2 ANQGSEA. This CDR3 is built from 11 residues. The data originate from a study of T cell changes during pregnancy in multiple sclerosis. Clones were sequenced by immunoSEQ multiplex PCR, and TCRdb holds only the in-frame ones, with some missing. Of some 24,000 clones in the sample, around 90% were seen once. The sequencing used CD4+ T cells from peripheral blood mononuclear cells, collected in the second trimester of pregnancy. This chain connects TRBV29-1 to TRBJ2-3; D is possibly TRBD1 (5 bases). This receptor was taken from a female donor in good health, enrolled as a control in a pregnancy study. The CDR3 here is CSVDLKGSQYF. CDR3 in DNA: TGCAGCGTTGACTTGAAGGGGTCGCAGTATTTT.